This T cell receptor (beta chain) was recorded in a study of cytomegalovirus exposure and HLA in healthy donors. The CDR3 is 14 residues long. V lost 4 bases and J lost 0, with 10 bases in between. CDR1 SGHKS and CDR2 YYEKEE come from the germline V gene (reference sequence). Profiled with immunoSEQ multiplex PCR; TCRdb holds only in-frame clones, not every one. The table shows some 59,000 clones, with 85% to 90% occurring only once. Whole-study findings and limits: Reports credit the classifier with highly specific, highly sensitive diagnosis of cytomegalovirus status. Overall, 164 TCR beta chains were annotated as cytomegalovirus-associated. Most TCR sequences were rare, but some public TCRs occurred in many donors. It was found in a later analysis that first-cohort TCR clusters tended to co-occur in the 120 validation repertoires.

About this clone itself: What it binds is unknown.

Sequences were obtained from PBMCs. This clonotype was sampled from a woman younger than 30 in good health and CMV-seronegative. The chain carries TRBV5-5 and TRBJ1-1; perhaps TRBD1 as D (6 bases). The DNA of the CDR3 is TGTGCCAGCAGCACACGGACAGTGAACACTGAAGCTTTCTTT. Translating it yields CASSTRTVNTEAFF.